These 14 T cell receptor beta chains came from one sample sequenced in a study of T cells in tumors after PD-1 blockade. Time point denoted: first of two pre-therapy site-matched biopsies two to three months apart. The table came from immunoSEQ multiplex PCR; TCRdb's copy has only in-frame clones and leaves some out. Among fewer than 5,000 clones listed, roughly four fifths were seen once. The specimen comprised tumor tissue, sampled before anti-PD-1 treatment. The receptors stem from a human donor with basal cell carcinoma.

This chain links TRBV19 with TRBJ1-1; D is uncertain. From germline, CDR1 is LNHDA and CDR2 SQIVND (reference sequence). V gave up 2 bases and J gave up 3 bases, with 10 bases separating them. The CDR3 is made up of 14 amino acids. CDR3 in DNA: TGTGCCAGTAGTATACGGCAGGCCCACACTGAAGCTTTCTTT. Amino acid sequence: CASSIRQAHTEAFF.

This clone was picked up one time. CDR3 sequence (DNA): TGCGCCAGCAGCTTGGAGCCACAGGGGGTTTATAATTCACCCCTCCACTTT. It translates to CASSLEPQGVYNSPLHF. The rearrangement uses TRBV5-1 and TRBJ1-6; 8 positions agree with TRBD1. Losses at the gene ends were 0 bases for V and 4 bases for J; bases not matched to a gene: 6. The CDR3 sequence is 17 residues long. From germline, CDR1 is SGHRS and CDR2 YFSETQ. Full variable domain (missing parts from reference TRBV5-1 and TRBJ1-6): KAGVTQTPRYLIKTRGQQVTLSCSPISGHRSVSWYQQTPGQGLQFLFEYFSETQRNKGNFPGRFSGRQFSNSRSEMNVSTLELGDSALYLCASSLEPQGVYNSPLHFGNGTRLTVT.

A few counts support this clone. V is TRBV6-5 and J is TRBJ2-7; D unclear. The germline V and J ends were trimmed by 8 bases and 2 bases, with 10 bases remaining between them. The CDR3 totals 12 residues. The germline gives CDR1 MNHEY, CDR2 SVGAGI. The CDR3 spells CASEASPYEQYF. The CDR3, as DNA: TGTGCCAGCGAGGCCAGTCCCTACGAGCAGTACTTC.

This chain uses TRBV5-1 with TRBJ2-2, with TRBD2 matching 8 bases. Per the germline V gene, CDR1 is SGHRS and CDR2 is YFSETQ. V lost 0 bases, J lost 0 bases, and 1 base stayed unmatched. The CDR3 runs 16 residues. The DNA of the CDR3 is TGCGCCAGCAGCTTGGCCGGGGGGGCGAACACCGGGGAGCTGTTTTTT. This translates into CASSLAGGANTGELFF.

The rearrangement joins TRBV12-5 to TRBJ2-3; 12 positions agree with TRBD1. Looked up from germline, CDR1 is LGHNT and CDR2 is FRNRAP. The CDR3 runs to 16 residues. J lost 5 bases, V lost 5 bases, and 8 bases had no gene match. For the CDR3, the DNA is TGTGCTAGTGGTGCCCGGGACAGGGGGCTCGGAGATACGCAGTATTTT. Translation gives CASGARDRGLGDTQYF.

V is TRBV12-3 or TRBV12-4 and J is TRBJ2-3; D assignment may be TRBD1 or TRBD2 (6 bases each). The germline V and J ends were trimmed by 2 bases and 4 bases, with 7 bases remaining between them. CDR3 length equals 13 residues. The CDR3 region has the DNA TGTGCCAGCAGTTTACGGGGGCCAGATACGCAGTATTTT. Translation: CASSLRGPDTQYF.

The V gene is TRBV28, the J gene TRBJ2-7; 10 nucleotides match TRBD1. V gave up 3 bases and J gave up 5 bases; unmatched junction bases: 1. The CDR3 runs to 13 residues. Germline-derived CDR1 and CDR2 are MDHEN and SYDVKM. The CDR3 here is CASSFGTGDEQYF. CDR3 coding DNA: TGTGCCAGCAGTTTCGGGACAGGGGACGAGCAGTACTTC.

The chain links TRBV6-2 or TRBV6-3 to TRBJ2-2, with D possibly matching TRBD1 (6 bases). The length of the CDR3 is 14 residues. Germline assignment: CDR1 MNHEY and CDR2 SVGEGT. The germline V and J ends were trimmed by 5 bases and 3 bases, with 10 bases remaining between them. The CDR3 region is CASSPGTHTGELFF. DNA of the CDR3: TGTGCCAGCAGTCCCGGGACACACACCGGGGAGCTGTTTTTT.

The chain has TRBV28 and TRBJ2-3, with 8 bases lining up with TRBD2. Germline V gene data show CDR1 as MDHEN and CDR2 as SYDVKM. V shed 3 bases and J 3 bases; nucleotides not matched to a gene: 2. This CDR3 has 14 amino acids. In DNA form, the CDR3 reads TGTGCCAGCAGTTTTGTAGCGGGGACAGATACGCAGTATTTT. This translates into CASSFVAGTDTQYF.

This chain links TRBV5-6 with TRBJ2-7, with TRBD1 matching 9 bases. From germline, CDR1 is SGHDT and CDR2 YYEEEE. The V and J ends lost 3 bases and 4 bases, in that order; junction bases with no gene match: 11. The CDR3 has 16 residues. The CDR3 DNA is TGTGCCAGCAGCTCTCCGGGACAGGGATTTAATTACGAGCAGTACTTC. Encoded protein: CASSSPGQGFNYEQYF.

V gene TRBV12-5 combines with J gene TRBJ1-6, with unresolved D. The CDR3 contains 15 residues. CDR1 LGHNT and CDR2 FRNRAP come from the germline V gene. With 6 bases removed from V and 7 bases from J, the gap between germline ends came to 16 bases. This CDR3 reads CASGSGGVGNSPLHF. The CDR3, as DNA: TGTGCTAGTGGGTCAGGTGGGGTCGGGAATTCACCCCTCCACTTT. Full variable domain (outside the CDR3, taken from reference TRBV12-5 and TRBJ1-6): DARVTQTPRHKVTEMGQEVTMRCQPILGHNTVFWYRQTMMQGLELLAYFRNRAPLDDSGMPKDRFSAEMPDATLATLKIQPSEPRDSAVYFCASGSGGVGNSPLHFGNGTRLTVT.

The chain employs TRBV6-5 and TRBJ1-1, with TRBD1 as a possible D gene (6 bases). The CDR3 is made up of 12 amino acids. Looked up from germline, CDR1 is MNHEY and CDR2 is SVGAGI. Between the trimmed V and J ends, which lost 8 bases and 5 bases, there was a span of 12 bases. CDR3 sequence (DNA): TGTGCCAGCCAGCAAGGGGGTACTGAAGCTTTCTTT. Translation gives CASQQGGTEAFF.

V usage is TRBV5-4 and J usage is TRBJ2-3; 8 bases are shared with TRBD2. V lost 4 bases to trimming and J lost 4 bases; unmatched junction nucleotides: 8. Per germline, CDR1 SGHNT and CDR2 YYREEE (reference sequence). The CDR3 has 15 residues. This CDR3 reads CASSTRGGRADTQYF. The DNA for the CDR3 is TGTGCCAGCAGCACCCGGGGGGGCCGGGCAGATACGCAGTATTTT.

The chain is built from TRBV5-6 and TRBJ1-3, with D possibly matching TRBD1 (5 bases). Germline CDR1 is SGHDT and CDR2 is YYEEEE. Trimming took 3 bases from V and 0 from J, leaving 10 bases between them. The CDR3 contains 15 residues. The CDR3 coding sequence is TGTGCCAGCAGCTGGGGACTCATCTCTGGAAACACCATATATTTT. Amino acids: CASSWGLISGNTIYF.